The 5 T cell receptor beta chains given below trace back to one sample, sequenced in a study of blood T cell repertoires in COVID-19. Some clones are missing from TCRdb's copy, which holds only in-frame ones; the method was immunoSEQ multiplex PCR. The table lists 40,000 to 45,000 clones, nearly 90% of them singletons. The sequenced material came from peripheral blood. These receptors all come from a man between 60 and 75 years old with acute or convalescent COVID-19.

CDR3 in DNA: TGTGCCAGCAGCTTTGGGACAGGGCTCGACGAGCAGTACTTC. Translation gives CASSFGTGLDEQYF. The chain is built from TRBV7-3 and TRBJ2-7; 9 nucleotides align to TRBD1. Germline V gene lookup returns CDR1 SGHTA and CDR2 FQGTGA. The CDR3 is made up of 14 amino acids. The V and J ends lost 3 bases and 5 bases, in that order; junction bases with no gene match: 5.

CDR3 amino acids: CASSQESQGDYNSPLHF. CDR3 coding DNA: TGCGCCAGCAGCCAAGAATCACAGGGTGACTATAATTCACCCCTCCACTTT. The chain employs TRBV4-1 and TRBJ1-6; a weak D match, TRBD1 (6 bases). The CDR3 has 17 amino acids. The germline gives CDR1 MGHRA, CDR2 YSYEKL. Trimming removed 0 bases from V and 3 bases from J, with 12 bases in between.

Note on this clone: This same CDR3 is encoded by further DNA sequences in the sample. The chain employs TRBV20-1 and TRBJ2-7; tentative D call: TRBD1 (5 bases). CDR3 length: 11 residues. Germline CDR1 DFQATT, CDR2 SNEGSKA (reference sequence). V was trimmed by 1 base and J by 5 bases, leaving 6 bases between them. CDR3 region: CSARGGHEQYF. The CDR3 DNA reads TGCAGTGCTAGAGGGGGCCACGAGCAGTACTTC.

The V call is TRBV6-5, the J call TRBJ1-2, with D possibly TRBD1 on 6 matching bases. Per the germline V gene, CDR1 is MNHEY and CDR2 is SVGAGI. The length of the CDR3 is 15 residues. Deletions cut 6 bases from V and 4 bases from J, with 18 bases between. The CDR3 DNA follows: TGTGCCAGCAGGCCGTTGGGGGGGCAAGGCTATGGCTACACCTTC. Translated: CASRPLGGQGYGYTF.

The CDR3 protein is CSASWLMRGYGYTF. The CDR3 DNA reads as TGCAGTGCTAGTTGGTTGATGAGAGGTTATGGCTACACCTTC. This chain joins TRBV20-1 and TRBJ1-2, with unresolved D. V shed 3 bases and J shed 5 bases, with 16 bases lying between them. The CDR3 covers 14 residues. Germline CDR1 DFQATT, CDR2 SNEGSKA (reference sequence).